This entry lists 26 T cell receptor beta chains sequenced from one sample in a study of CD8+ T cells in alopecia areata. TCR sequencing used cDNA made by reverse transcription of extracted RNA. The table came from immunoSEQ multiplex PCR; TCRdb's copy has only in-frame clones and leaves some out. Of over 150,000 clones listed, 60% are singletons. The treatment is: oral pan-JAK inhibitor, 5-10 mg twice daily. The sample in question was CD4+ T cells sorted from blood, obtained at week 4, from a patient treated with tofacitinib. Source of these receptors: a human donor with alopecia areata.

This chain uses TRBV7-2 with TRBJ2-2; D unresolved. Trimming removed 3 bases from V and 1 base from J, with 9 bases in between. This CDR3 is 15 amino acids long. In germline, CDR1 is SGHTA, CDR2 FQGNSA. DNA for the CDR3: TGTGCCAGCAGCTTTAGGGTTGGGAACACCGGGGAGCTGTTTTTT. Its translation is CASSFRVGNTGELFF.

The chain recombines TRBV30 with TRBJ1-1; D gene uncertain. The V end lost 8 bases, the J end lost 0 bases, and 13 bases lay between the germline ends. This CDR3 is 13 amino acids long. Germline assignment: CDR1 GTSNPN and CDR2 SVGIG (reference sequence). CDR3 sequence reads: CARSAALNTEAFF. CDR3 in DNA: TGTGCCAGAAGCGCGGCTTTGAACACTGAAGCTTTCTTT.

In nucleotides, the CDR3 is TGCAGCGTTCTAGCGGGGGGCACCAATGAGCAGTTCTTC. It translates to CSVLAGGTNEQFF. The chain is built from TRBV29-1 and TRBJ2-1, with 11 bases fitting TRBD2. The CDR3 has 13 residues. CDR1 and CDR2 (germline): SQVTM, ANQGSEA. With V trimmed by 5 bases and J by 6 bases, 3 bases remained unmatched.

V and J are TRBV30 and TRBJ2-1; D call uncertain. This CDR3 region has 11 residues. With 4 bases removed from V and 7 bases from J, the gap between germline ends came to 8 bases. Germline CDR1 is GTSNPN and CDR2 is SVGIG (reference sequence). The CDR3 region is CAWIQVNEQFF. The DNA for the CDR3 is TGTGCCTGGATTCAAGTTAATGAGCAGTTCTTC.

This sequence joins TRBV29-1 and TRBJ1-1, with D perhaps matching TRBD1 (6 bases). This CDR3 comprises 15 residues. Per the germline V gene, CDR1 is SQVTM and CDR2 is ANQGSEA. Trimming pared 5 bases from V and 10 bases from J, leaving 26 bases between. The CDR3 sequence: CSVRDQGIRELGAFF. CDR3 nucleotides: TGCAGCGTTAGAGATCAGGGGATTCGGGAGTTGGGAGCTTTCTTT.

This clone appeared once. The V call is TRBV15, the J call TRBJ2-7; a weak D match, TRBD2 (6 bases). Trimming stripped 3 bases from V and 7 bases from J, with 13 bases between. This CDR3 has 13 residues. Germline CDR1 is LNHNV and CDR2 is YYDKDF (reference sequence). DNA of the CDR3: TGTGCCACCAGCAGGGGAGGAATTAGTGAGCAGTACTTC. Its protein product is CATSRGGISEQYF.

The chain is built from TRBV4-3 and TRBJ2-1, with 8 nucleotides matching TRBD2. The ends lost 0 bases at V and 10 bases at J; junction bases unmatched: 11. The CDR3 consists of 16 residues. CDR1 is LGHNA, CDR2 YSLEER, per germline. In nucleotides, the CDR3 is TGCGCCAGCAGCCAAGAGAGGCTAGTAGCGGGGATGGAGCAGTTCTTC. Protein product: CASSQERLVAGMEQFF.

The J gene is TRBJ1-1, the V gene TRBV30, with 8 bases identical to TRBD1. Per the germline V gene, CDR1 is GTSNPN and CDR2 is SVGIG (reference sequence). The CDR3 covers 14 residues. V gave up 0 bases and J gave up 10 bases; unmatched junction bases: 10. The CDR3 here is CAWSVWSGGDGAFF. In DNA form, the CDR3 reads TGTGCCTGGAGTGTATGGTCAGGGGGCGATGGAGCTTTCTTT.

This chain joins TRBV27 and TRBJ2-7, with D tentatively TRBD2 (6 bases). The V gene's germline CDR1 is MNHEY and CDR2 SMNVEV (reference sequence). V was shortened by 3 bases and J by 4 bases, with 19 bases between the two germline ends. The CDR3 is made up of 16 amino acids. CDR3 sequence reads: CASSFTARGPFYEQYF. CDR3 DNA sequence: TGTGCCAGCAGTTTTACCGCGCGGGGCCCCTTTTACGAGCAGTACTTC.

This clone was found a few times. The V call is TRBV28, the J call TRBJ1-5; 7 positions agree with TRBD1. J was trimmed by 4 bases and V by 5 bases; bases with no gene match: 11. The CDR3 has 16 amino acids. From germline, CDR1 is MDHEN and CDR2 SYDVKM. The CDR3: CASSPAPGGINQPQHF. DNA for the CDR3: TGTGCCAGCAGTCCCGCCCCAGGGGGGATTAATCAGCCCCAGCATTTT.

This chain connects TRBV6-5 to TRBJ1-4, with D possibly TRBD1 on 5 matching bases. Trimming took 2 bases from V and 6 from J, leaving 10 bases between them. Germline V CDR1 and CDR2: MNHEY, SVGAGI. This CDR3 region has 14 residues. CDR3 protein: CASSYGPGDEKLFF. DNA for the CDR3: TGTGCCAGCAGTTACGGACCGGGGGATGAAAAACTGTTTTTT.

The rearrangement uses TRBV9 and TRBJ1-4; 7 bases match TRBD1. The CDR3 has 14 amino acids. Looked up from germline, CDR1 is SGDLS and CDR2 is YYNGEE. With 0 bases clipped from V and 8 bases from J, the junction kept 4 bases outside the gene matches. The CDR3 bases are TGTGCCAGCAGCGTAGCGGACAGGTTCGAAAAACTGTTTTTT. It yields the protein CASSVADRFEKLFF.

V and J are TRBV29-1 and TRBJ1-1; maybe TRBD1 (6 bases). With 6 bases removed from V and 1 base from J, the gap between germline ends came to 9 bases. Per the germline V gene, CDR1 is SQVTM and CDR2 is ANQGSEA. This CDR3 contains 12 residues. CDR3 coding DNA: TGCAGCGTCACGACAGGGAACACTGAAGCTTTCTTT. This gives the protein CSVTTGNTEAFF. The full variable domain, with the rest looked up from reference TRBV29-1 and TRBJ1-1, is SAVISQKPSRDICQRGTSLTIQCQVDSQVTMMFWYRQQPGQSLTLIATANQGSEATYESGFVIDKFPISRPNLTFSTLTVSNMSPEDSSIYLCSVTTGNTEAFFGQGTRLTVV.

The CDR3 nucleotides are TGTGCCAGCAGTTCTGCGGGGGGCCCTTGGGAGACCCAGTACTTC. The encoded protein is CASSSAGGPWETQYF. The chain has TRBV5-6 and TRBJ2-5; 8 nucleotides agree with TRBD2. After removal of 5 bases from V and 5 bases from J, the junction contained 11 bases not matched to a gene. CDR3 length equals 15 residues. Germline V CDR1 and CDR2: SGHDT, YYEEEE.

This sequence joins TRBV6-6 and TRBJ1-6, with D perhaps TRBD1 (5 bases). The V end lost 7 bases, the J end lost 8 bases, and 18 bases lay between the germline ends. CDR3 length: 15 residues. Germline CDR1 and CDR2: MNHNY and SVGAGI (reference sequence). As DNA, the CDR3 is TGTGCCAGCATCCCCACCAGGGAGAAGTATTCACCCCTCCACTTT. Translated: CASIPTREKYSPLHF.

This chain joins TRBV29-1 and TRBJ1-5; tentatively, D is TRBD1 (6 bases). Trimming took off 4 bases at V and 5 bases at J, with 12 bases between the two ends. The CDR3 is 13 amino acids. The germline V gene encodes CDR1 SQVTM and CDR2 ANQGSEA. CDR3 region: CSVGGGYDQPQHF. As DNA, the CDR3 is TGCAGCGTTGGAGGGGGGTATGATCAGCCCCAGCATTTT.

CDR3 nucleotide sequence: TGTGCCTCTGCACAGGGAGAAGGTGAAAAACTGTTTTTT. Its protein is CASAQGEGEKLFF. The J gene is TRBJ1-4, the V gene TRBV30, with D possibly being TRBD1 (6 bases). The CDR3 extends over 13 amino acids. Germline lookup yields CDR1 GTSNPN and CDR2 SVGIG (reference sequence). V was pared by 7 bases and J by 7 bases, with 16 bases between.

The chain couples TRBV27 to TRBJ2-5; maybe TRBD2 (6 bases). The CDR3 consists of 14 residues. Germline V lookup: CDR1 MNHEY, CDR2 SMNVEV (reference sequence). V lost 7 bases to trimming and J lost 7 bases, with 19 bases between them. The CDR3 nucleotides are TGTGCCAGCAATCAAGGAGGGGCGGGGATGACCCAGTACTTC. Protein product: CASNQGGAGMTQYF.

This chain joins TRBV7-2 and TRBJ1-5, with D perhaps TRBD1 (5 bases). The CDR3 runs 14 residues. Germline V gene data show CDR1 as SGHTA and CDR2 as FQGNSA. V gave up 6 bases and J gave up 2 bases, with 11 bases separating them. The CDR3 region has the DNA TGTGCCAGCAGTTCCAGGGAGGGCAATCAGCCCCAGCATTTT. This gives the protein CASSSREGNQPQHF.

The chain joins TRBV7-9 to TRBJ1-2; the D gene is possibly TRBD1 (5 bases). The ends were cut back, 3 bases at V and 6 bases at J, with 11 bases in the middle. CDR3 length: 13 amino acids. CDR1 is SEHNR, CDR2 FQNEAQ, per germline (reference sequence). The CDR3 sequence is CASSLEWTNGYTF. CDR3 DNA sequence: TGTGCCAGCAGCTTGGAGTGGACAAATGGCTACACCTTC.

The V and J genes are TRBV30 and TRBJ1-1; D unclear. Trimming took off 0 bases at V and 1 base at J, with 9 bases between the two ends. The CDR3 contains 14 residues. Germline V CDR1 and CDR2: GTSNPN, SVGIG (reference sequence). CDR3 bases: TGTGCCTGGAGTGTCACCCCCAAGAACACTGAAGCTTTCTTT. It codes for CAWSVTPKNTEAFF.

A few counts support this clone. This same CDR3 is encoded by further DNA sequences in the sample. The rearrangement joins TRBV30 to TRBJ1-2; D remains ambiguous. With 0 bases removed from V and 8 bases from J, the gap between germline ends came to 7 bases. The CDR3 sequence is 11 residues long. Germline V gene sequence: CDR1 GTSNPN, CDR2 SVGIG (reference sequence). The CDR3 region is CAWSVGYGYTF. CDR3 nucleotides: TGTGCCTGGAGTGTGGGGTACGGCTACACCTTC.

This clone was seen a handful of times. This rearrangement joins TRBV30 to TRBJ1-2; D gene ambiguous. Germline values: CDR1 GTSNPN, CDR2 SVGIG (reference sequence). V shed 0 bases and J shed 5 bases, with 4 bases lying between them. There are 11 residues in the CDR3. CDR3 sequence (DNA): TGTGCCTGGAGTGTAGTTTATGGCTACACCTTC. Its translation is CAWSVVYGYTF.

The V gene is TRBV30, the J gene TRBJ1-1; 8 bases are a match to TRBD1. With V trimmed by 0 bases and J by 6 bases, 3 bases remained unmatched. CDR3 length: 13 residues. Germline CDR1 and CDR2: GTSNPN and SVGIG (reference sequence). The CDR3 reads CAWSVDRVAEAFF. CDR3 nucleotides: TGTGCCTGGAGTGTGGACAGGGTGGCTGAAGCTTTCTTT.

V is TRBV5-4 and J is TRBJ1-6, with no clear D. The V and J ends lost 3 bases and 8 bases respectively, with 15 bases between them. CDR1 is SGHNT, CDR2 YYREEE, per germline (reference sequence). The CDR3 is 15 residues long. In nucleotides, the CDR3 is TGTGCCAGCAGCTCGTATATGGAGTCGGATTCACCCCTCCACTTT. It encodes CASSSYMESDSPLHF.

The chain couples TRBV29-1 to TRBJ1-4, with TRBD1 identical over 12 bases. V lost 3 bases to trimming and J lost 8 bases; unmatched junction nucleotides: 4. CDR1 and CDR2 (germline): SQVTM, ANQGSEA. The CDR3 extends over 14 amino acids. This CDR3 reads CSVDSGTGGEKLFF. The CDR3 DNA reads TGCAGCGTTGATAGTGGGACAGGGGGCGAAAAACTGTTTTTT.